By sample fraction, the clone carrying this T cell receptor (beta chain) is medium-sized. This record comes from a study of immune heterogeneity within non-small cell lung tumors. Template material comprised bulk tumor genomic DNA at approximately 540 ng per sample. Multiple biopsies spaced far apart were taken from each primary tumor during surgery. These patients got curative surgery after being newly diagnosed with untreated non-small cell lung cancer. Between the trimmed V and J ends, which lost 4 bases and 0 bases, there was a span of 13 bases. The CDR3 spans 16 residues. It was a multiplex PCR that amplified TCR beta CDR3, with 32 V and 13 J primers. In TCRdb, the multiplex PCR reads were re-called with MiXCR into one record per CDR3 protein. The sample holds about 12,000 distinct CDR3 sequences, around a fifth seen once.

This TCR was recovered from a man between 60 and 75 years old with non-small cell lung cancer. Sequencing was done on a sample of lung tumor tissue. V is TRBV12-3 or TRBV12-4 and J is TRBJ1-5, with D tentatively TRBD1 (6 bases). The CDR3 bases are TGTGCCAGCAGTTCCCGGACAGCAAATAGCAATCAGCCCCAGCATTTT. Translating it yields CASSSRTANSNQPQHF.